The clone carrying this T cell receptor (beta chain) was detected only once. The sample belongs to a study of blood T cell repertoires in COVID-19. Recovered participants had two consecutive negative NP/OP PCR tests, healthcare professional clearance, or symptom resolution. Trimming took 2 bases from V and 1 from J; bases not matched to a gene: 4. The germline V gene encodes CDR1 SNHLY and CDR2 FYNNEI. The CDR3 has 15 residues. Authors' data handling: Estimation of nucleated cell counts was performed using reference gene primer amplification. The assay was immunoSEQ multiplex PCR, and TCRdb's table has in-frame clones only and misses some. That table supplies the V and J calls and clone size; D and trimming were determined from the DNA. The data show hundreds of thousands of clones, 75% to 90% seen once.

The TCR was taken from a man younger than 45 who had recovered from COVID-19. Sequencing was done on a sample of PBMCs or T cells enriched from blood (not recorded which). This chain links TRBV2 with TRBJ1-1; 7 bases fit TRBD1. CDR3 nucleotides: TGTGCCAGCAGTGAAAACGAGGGGGCGAACACTGAAGCTTTCTTT. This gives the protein CASSENEGANTEAFF.